One and the same sample provided the 28 T cell receptor beta chains below, sequenced in a study of Ad26.COV2.S vaccination and SARS-CoV-2 variants. The protocol was immunoSEQ multiplex PCR, while the TCRdb copy is restricted to in-frame clones and leaves out a portion. The table shows over 400,000 clones, with roughly 89% occurring only once. Treatment denoted: 15 to 20 received Ad26.COV2.S at low or high dose, single or two shots; about 5 received placebo; per-sample allocation not given. Repertoires come from day 63 after the first vaccine or placebo injection. Sequencing was performed on peripheral blood, taken in a trial of Ad26.COV2.S vaccine versus placebo. Receptors originate from a person aged 18 to 59 who received the Ad26.COV2.S COVID-19 vaccine or a placebo.

DNA of the CDR3: TGTGCCAGCAGTAGGGACATACTGAAGGGCGAGCAGTACGTC. Residues: CASSRDILKGEQYV. The chain carries TRBV6-5 and TRBJ2-7; D might be TRBD1 (6 bases). The germline V gene has CDR1 MNHEY and CDR2 SVGAGI. The CDR3 length is 14 residues. Trimming removed 5 bases from V and 6 bases from J, with 17 bases in between.

The V and J genes are TRBV19 and TRBJ2-2; 9 nucleotides match TRBD1. The CDR3 is 15 residues long. Germline CDR1 reads LNHDA; CDR2 reads SQIVND (reference sequence). The V gene end was trimmed by 6 bases and the J gene end by 7 bases; junction bases not matched to a gene: 9. The CDR3 DNA reads as TGTGCCAGTAGCTCCGGGACAGGGTTCCTCGGGGAGCTGTTTTTT. Its translation: CASSSGTGFLGELFF.

The V call is TRBV5-6, the J call TRBJ2-3; D may be TRBD1 or TRBD2 (6 bases each). The CDR3 is made up of 14 amino acids. V lost 4 bases, J lost 7 bases, and 16 bases lay in between. Germline CDR1 reads SGHDT; CDR2 reads YYEEEE. This CDR3 is CASSAAWGAHTQYF. The CDR3 nucleotides read TGTGCCAGCAGCGCCGCGTGGGGGGCCCATACGCAGTATTTT.

CDR3 in DNA: TGTGCCAGCTCAAGCTGGGCCCCTAACAGGGCTTATAGCAATCAGCCCCAGCATTTT. Encoded protein: CASSSWAPNRAYSNQPQHF. This rearrangement joins TRBV19 to TRBJ1-5; D perhaps matches TRBD1 (6 bases). Germline V gene data show CDR1 as LNHDA and CDR2 as SQIVND (reference sequence). V shed 9 bases and J shed 0 bases, with 27 bases lying between them. The length of the CDR3 is 19 residues.

Of note for this clone: The same CDR3 arises from other DNA sequences in this sample as well. The rearrangement uses TRBV7-2 and TRBJ2-2, with D hard to call. V lost 0 bases to trimming and J lost 0 bases, with 2 bases between them. CDR3 length: 14 amino acids. CDR1 is SGHTA, CDR2 FQGNSA, per germline. The CDR3 nucleotides are TGTGCCAGCAGCTTAGCGGCGAACACCGGGGAGCTGTTTTTT. This encodes CASSLAANTGELFF.

The chain combines TRBV18 with TRBJ1-4; no definite D call. V lost 2 bases and J lost 7, with 8 bases in between. Germline CDR1 is KGHSH and CDR2 is LQKENI. This CDR3 is 13 amino acids long. DNA of the CDR3: TGTGCCAGCTCACCAATCGCGGGTGAAAAACTGTTTTTT. Translated: CASSPIAGEKLFF.

The chain combines TRBV4-3 with TRBJ2-1; D is ambiguous. This CDR3 is built from 11 residues. V lost 4 bases and J lost 8, with 6 bases in between. Per germline, CDR1 LGHNA and CDR2 YSLEER. The CDR3 sequence is CASSLRHEQFF. DNA for the CDR3: TGCGCCAGCAGCCTGCGGCATGAGCAGTTCTTC.

The J gene is TRBJ1-5, the V gene TRBV20-1, with D hard to call. The CDR3 runs to 11 residues. V was shortened by 3 bases and J by 11 bases, with 11 bases between the two germline ends. Germline CDR1 reads DFQATT; CDR2 reads SNEGSKA (reference sequence). The CDR3 DNA reads TGCAGTGCTAGGGATGGGATGACCCAGCATTTT. Translating gives CSARDGMTQHF.

V and J are TRBV7-9 and TRBJ1-2; the D gene is possibly TRBD1 (5 bases). The length of the CDR3 is 12 residues. CDR1 and CDR2 (germline): SEHNR, FQNEAQ (reference sequence). V shed 8 bases and J shed 5 bases, with 12 bases lying between them. CDR3 in amino acids: CASRDGEYGYTF. CDR3 DNA sequence: TGTGCCAGCCGGGACGGAGAATATGGCTACACCTTC.

J is TRBJ2-5 and V is TRBV7-6; the D gene could be TRBD1 or TRBD2 (6 bases each). Trimming removed 5 bases at V and 10 bases at J, with 17 bases between. Germline CDR1 reads SGHVS; CDR2 reads FNYEAQ. The CDR3 runs 13 residues. CDR3 sequence (DNA): TGTGCCAGCAGCCCCGGGGGCCCAGGCATCCAGTACTTC. Its protein product is CASSPGGPGIQYF.

This chain connects TRBV5-1 to TRBJ2-7; TRBD1 aligns across 7 bases. V gave up 0 bases and J gave up 4 bases; unmatched junction bases: 10. The CDR3 runs 16 residues. Germline CDR1 reads SGHRS; CDR2 reads YFSETQ. The CDR3 sequence: CASSLEGAGGVYEQYF. The DNA for the CDR3 is TGCGCCAGCAGCTTGGAAGGCGCAGGGGGAGTATACGAGCAGTACTTC.

The V and J genes are TRBV5-6 and TRBJ1-3, with D perhaps matching TRBD1 (5 bases). Trimming took off 3 bases at V and 0 bases at J, with 10 bases between the two ends. The length of the CDR3 is 15 residues. Germline V CDR1 and CDR2: SGHDT, YYEEEE. CDR3 sequence (DNA): TGTGCCAGCAGCTGGGGGGGAGGCTCTGGAAACACCATATATTTT. Translation: CASSWGGGSGNTIYF. The full variable domain, in which reference TRBV5-6 and TRBJ1-3 provide the parts outside the CDR3, is DAGVTQSPTHLIKTRGQQVTLRCSPKSGHDTVSWYQQALGQGPQFIFQYYEEEERQRGNFPDRFSGHQFPNYSSELNVNALLLGDSALYLCASSWGGGSGNTIYFGEGSWLTVV.

The J gene is TRBJ2-7, the V gene TRBV23-1; 11 bases match TRBD2. TRBV23-1 is labeled an ORF, and its function is uncertain. V was pared by 1 base and J by 2 bases, with 4 bases of the junction left unmatched. This CDR3 contains 16 residues. The CDR3: CASSQLELAGAYEQYV. CDR3 DNA: TGCGCCAGCAGTCAATTAGAACTAGCGGGAGCCTACGAGCAGTACGTC.

This sequence joins TRBV9 and TRBJ2-3, with 13 bases matching TRBD2. The CDR3 spans 17 residues. The V gene's germline CDR1 is SGDLS and CDR2 YYNGEE. Trimming took 4 bases from V and 2 from J; bases not matched to a gene: 7. CDR3 coding DNA: TGTGCCAGCAGCAAAAGACTAGCGGGGGGATTCACAGATACGCAGTATTTT. As protein: CASSKRLAGGFTDTQYF.

The CDR3 is CVRSPLTRKEEKLFF. The DNA for the CDR3 is TGTGTCAGAAGCCCCCTGACCCGAAAGGAAGAAAAACTGTTTTTT. The V call is TRBV7-5, the J call TRBJ1-4. TRBV7-5 is deemed a pseudogene. CDR3 length: 15 residues.

A note on this clone: At one end the junction does not follow the germline gene, possibly because of a read error. V usage is TRBV5-5 and J usage is TRBJ1-4; D remains unclear. This CDR3 spans 9 amino acids. CDR1 is SGHKS and CDR2 is YYEKEE in the germline V gene (reference sequence). The CDR3 protein is CHRREKLFF. The DNA of the CDR3 is TGCCATCGGCGCGAAAAACTGTTTTTT. The complete variable domain, with remaining parts taken from reference TRBV5-5 and TRBJ1-4, reads DAGVTQSPTHLIKTRGQQVTLRCSPISGHKSVSWYQQVLGQGPQFIFQYYEKEERGRGNFPDRFSARQFPNYSSELNVNALLLGDSALYLCHRREKLFFGSGTQLSVL.

Notes on this clone: Other DNA sequences in the sample encode the same CDR3. This chain links TRBV7-9 with TRBJ1-3, with D unresolved. The V gene's germline CDR1 is SEHNR and CDR2 FQNEAQ (reference sequence). The V end was cut by 8 bases, the J end by 0 bases, with 11 bases between. This CDR3 has 14 amino acids. This CDR3 reads CASSLGNSGNTIYF. Here the CDR3 DNA reads TGTGCCAGCTCGCTGGGAAACTCTGGAAACACCATATATTTT.

This chain connects TRBV14 to TRBJ2-1; D is perhaps TRBD2 (6 bases). CDR3 length equals 14 residues. Deletions cut 6 bases from V and 0 bases from J, with 9 bases between. Germline lookup yields CDR1 SGHDN and CDR2 FVKESK. CDR3 in DNA: TGTGCCAGCAGGGGTAGCGGCTCCTACAATGAGCAGTTCTTC. The encoded protein is CASRGSGSYNEQFF.

The rearrangement joins TRBV7-2 to TRBJ2-3, with no clear D. The CDR3 length is 14 residues. Germline V CDR1 and CDR2: SGHTA, FQGNSA. V lost 5 bases, J lost 2 bases, and 11 bases lay in between. CDR3 in amino acids: CASSPVMTTDTQYF. CDR3 nucleotides: TGTGCCAGCAGCCCCGTTATGACCACAGATACGCAGTATTTT.

V and J are TRBV9 and TRBJ2-2; no reliable D call. CDR1 is SGDLS and CDR2 is YYNGEE in the germline V gene. V was cut by 5 bases and J by 3 bases, with 8 bases left in between. This CDR3 contains 13 residues. The CDR3 DNA sequence: TGTGCCAGCAGACAAGCTTACACCGGGGAGCTGTTTTTT. Residues: CASRQAYTGELFF.

This chain uses TRBV19 with TRBJ1-5; D perhaps matches TRBD1 (5 bases). Germline CDR1 and CDR2: LNHDA and SQIVND (reference sequence). The CDR3 extends over 15 amino acids. V was shortened by 6 bases and J by 3 bases, with 15 bases between the two germline ends. CDR3 protein: CASSHGHLSNQPQHF. The CDR3 DNA follows: TGTGCCAGTAGCCACGGACACTTGTCCAATCAGCCCCAGCATTTT.

The rearrangement links TRBV7-3 to TRBJ2-2; 7 bases match TRBD2. This CDR3 contains 15 residues. V trimming: 4 bases; J trimming: 5 bases; junction bases outside the gene matches: 7. Germline lookup yields CDR1 SGHTA and CDR2 FQGTGA. CDR3 in DNA: TGTGCCAGCAGCTCGGGCGGGGGAAGGACCGGGGAGCTGTTTTTT. Translating it yields CASSSGGGRTGELFF.

The chain combines TRBV9 with TRBJ2-3; D is unclear. Between the trimmed V and J ends, which lost 4 bases and 2 bases, there was a span of 5 bases. CDR1 SGDLS and CDR2 YYNGEE come from the germline V gene. The CDR3 totals 12 residues. The CDR3 sequence: CASSLVTDTQYF. In DNA, the CDR3 is TGTGCCAGCAGCCTGGTCACAGATACGCAGTATTTT.

The V and J genes are TRBV7-9 and TRBJ2-5; TRBD2 might be the D (6 bases). V was pared by 7 bases and J by 0 bases, with 21 bases between. CDR3 length: 17 amino acids. Germline values: CDR1 SEHNR, CDR2 FQNEAQ (reference sequence). Written as DNA, the CDR3 is TGTGCCAGCACCGCAAACGGGGGACGCAACAACCAAGAGACCCAGTACTTC. Amino acid sequence: CASTANGGRNNQETQYF.

The chain recombines TRBV4-1 with TRBJ1-4; D is ambiguous. Per the germline V gene, CDR1 is MGHRA and CDR2 is YSYEKL. The V gene lost 6 bases and the J gene lost 5 bases, with 13 bases spanning the gap. The CDR3 extends over 14 amino acids. The CDR3 DNA follows: TGCGCCAGCAGGCCCCGGAGACGGAATGAAAAACTGTTTTTT. It is translated as CASRPRRRNEKLFF.

The CDR3 is CASSQTGRTSTDTQYF. As DNA, the CDR3 is TGCGCCAGCAGCCAGACTGGACGGACTAGCACAGATACGCAGTATTTT. V gene TRBV5-1 combines with J gene TRBJ2-3, with D tentatively TRBD2 (5 bases). CDR1 SGHRS and CDR2 YFSETQ come from the germline V gene. V shed 4 bases and J shed 0 bases, with 15 bases lying between them. CDR3 length: 16 amino acids.

The chain combines TRBV2 with TRBJ2-2; D is undetermined. The CDR3 is 12 amino acids. Germline CDR1 SNHLY, CDR2 FYNNEI. Trimming left V 5 bases short and J 3 bases short, with 4 bases between. CDR3 nucleotides: TGTGCCAGCAGTCAGGACACCGGGGAGCTGTTTTTT. Translated: CASSQDTGELFF.

The genes are TRBV2 and TRBJ2-3; D is uncertain. V was pared by 3 bases and J by 6 bases, with 4 bases between. CDR3 length: 11 amino acids. Germline CDR1 is SNHLY and CDR2 is FYNNEI. CDR3 in amino acids: CASSDADTQYF. Here the CDR3 DNA reads TGTGCCAGCAGTGATGCGGATACGCAGTATTTT. Filled out from reference TRBV2 and TRBJ2-3, the complete variable domain reads EPEVTQTPSHQVTQMGQEVILRCVPISNHLYFYWYRQILGQKVEFLVSFYNNEISEKSEIFDDQFSVERPDGSNFTLKIRSTKLEDSAMYFCASSDADTQYFGPGTRLTVL.